Presented here are 9 T cell receptor beta chains from one specimen sequenced in a study of monozygotic twins with inflammatory bowel disease. TCRdb re-called the 5' RACE reads and shows each CDR3 protein once, DNA omitted. The sample totals more than 350,000 distinct CDR3 sequences. Material for sequencing was blood. All receptors come from a human donor with ulcerative colitis or Crohn's disease, or a healthy co-twin of an affected twin (not recorded which).

The rearrangement joins TRBV9 to TRBJ1-1; checking the TCRdb D call of TRBD1 is not possible without DNA. Germline CDR1 is SGDLS and CDR2 is YYNGEE. This CDR3 is built from 13 residues. The CDR3 protein is CASSALSGPEAFF. Together with reference TRBV9 and TRBJ1-1, the CDR3 gives the full variable domain: DSGVTQTPKHLITATGQRVTLRCSPRSGDLSVYWYQQSLDQGLQFLIQYYNGEERAKGNILERFSAQQFPDLHSELNLSSLELGDSALYFCASSALSGPEAFFGQGTRLTVV.

The genes are TRBV30 and TRBJ1-4; TCRdb returns TRBD1, unconfirmable since there is no DNA. Germline CDR1 GTSNPN, CDR2 SVGIG (reference sequence). The CDR3 runs 13 residues. CDR3 sequence reads: CASGQEQNEKLFF.

The rearrangement links TRBV10-3 to TRBJ1-3; TCRdb outputs TRBD1, but without DNA this stays unchecked. From germline, CDR1 is ENHRY and CDR2 SYGVKD. This CDR3 spans 15 amino acids. The CDR3 loop reads CAISADRGSGNTIYF.

J is TRBJ2-1 and V is TRBV6-5. CDR1 MNHEY and CDR2 SVGAGI come from the germline V gene. This CDR3 is 11 amino acids long. The chain's CDR3 is CASSSSNEQVF.

This chain links TRBV27 with TRBJ1-1; TCRdb gives TRBD1 as the D gene, but with no DNA this cannot be confirmed. The CDR3 totals 16 residues. Germline V gene lookup returns CDR1 MNHEY and CDR2 SMNVEV (reference sequence). The CDR3 sequence is CASRDRGSGAGTEAFF.

The rearrangement joins TRBV7-9 to TRBJ1-2. The CDR3 is made up of 15 amino acids. Germline CDR1 reads SEHNR; CDR2 reads FQNEAQ (reference sequence). This CDR3 reads CASSFYDGTNYGYTF.

The chain recombines TRBV6-1 with TRBJ1-5; TCRdb proposes TRBD1, but this gene call is untestable without DNA. The CDR3 is 14 residues long. Looked up from germline, CDR1 is MNHNS and CDR2 is SASEGT. CDR3 loop: CASRTGRGNQPQHF.

This chain links TRBV30 with TRBJ2-4; absent DNA, TCRdb's TRBD2 call cannot be checked. This CDR3 is 11 amino acids long. Germline values: CDR1 GTSNPN, CDR2 SVGIG (reference sequence). The chain's CDR3 is CACGPENIQYF.

The chain couples TRBV12-3 or TRBV12-4 to TRBJ2-1; no DNA is available, so the TRBD1 call from TCRdb remains unchecked. The CDR3 consists of 17 residues. The CDR3 is CAGSRETGSSSYNEQFF.